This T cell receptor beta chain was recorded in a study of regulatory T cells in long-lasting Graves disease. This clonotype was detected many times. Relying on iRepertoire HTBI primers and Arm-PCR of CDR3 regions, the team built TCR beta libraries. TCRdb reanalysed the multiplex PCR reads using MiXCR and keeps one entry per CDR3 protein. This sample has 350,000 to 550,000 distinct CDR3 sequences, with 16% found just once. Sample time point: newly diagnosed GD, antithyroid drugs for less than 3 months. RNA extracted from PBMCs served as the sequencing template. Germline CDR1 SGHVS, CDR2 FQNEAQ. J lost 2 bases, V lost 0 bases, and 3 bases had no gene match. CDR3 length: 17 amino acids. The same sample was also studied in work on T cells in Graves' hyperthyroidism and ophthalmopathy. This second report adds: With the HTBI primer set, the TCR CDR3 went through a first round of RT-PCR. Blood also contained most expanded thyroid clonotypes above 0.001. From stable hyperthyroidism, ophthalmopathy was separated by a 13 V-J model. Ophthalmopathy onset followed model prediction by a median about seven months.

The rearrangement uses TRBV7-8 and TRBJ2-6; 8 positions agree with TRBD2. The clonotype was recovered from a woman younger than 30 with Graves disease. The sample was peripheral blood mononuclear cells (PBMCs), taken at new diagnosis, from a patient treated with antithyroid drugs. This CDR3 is CASSLAGGRTGANVLTF. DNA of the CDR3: TGTGCCAGCAGCTTAGCAGGCGGGAGGACTGGGGCCAACGTCCTGACTTTC.